The clone carrying this T cell receptor (beta chain) appeared many times. CDR3 length: 16 residues. Trimming cost V 0 bases and J 2 bases, with 14 bases left between them. Looked up from germline, CDR1 is MNHNS and CDR2 is SASEGT. The CDR3 regions of TCR beta were amplified from RNA transcripts. The HTBI primer set served for first-round RT-PCR of the TCR CDR3. TCRdb analysed the multiplex PCR reads with MiXCR anew, one entry per CDR3 protein. Of under 350,000 distinct CDR3 sequences in the sample, less than 30% are singletons; the top ten hold about 30%. The data derive from a study of T cells in Graves' hyperthyroidism and ophthalmopathy. Turning to the study itself: Peripheral blood was drawn at first diagnosis, prior to all treatment.

With a duration under 2 months, the hyperthyroidism was newly diagnosed in patients aged 18 to 65. The clonotype originates from a man aged 35 to 55 with Graves' hyperthyroidism that later progressed to Graves' ophthalmopathy. Material for sequencing was blood. The chain employs TRBV6-1 and TRBJ2-7; D is uncertain. The chain's CDR3 is CASSEASLGTTYEQYF. Written as DNA, the CDR3 is TGTGCCAGCAGTGAAGCGAGTCTCGGAACAACCTACGAGCAGTACTTC.